The present T cell receptor (beta chain) was sequenced within a study of T cells in Graves' hyperthyroidism and ophthalmopathy. Notes on this clonotype: This may be a read error, as it is one base from a much larger clone.

The CDR3 totals 16 residues. From germline, CDR1 is SEHNR and CDR2 FQNEAQ (reference sequence). The CDR3 regions of TCR beta were amplified from RNA transcripts. First-round RT-PCR targeting the TCR CDR3 was performed with the HTBI primer set. TCRdb re-analysed the multiplex PCR reads in MiXCR, keeping a single row per CDR3 protein. The sample lists more than 300,000 distinct CDR3 sequences; around a sixth were seen once. This sequence was found in a man between 18 and 29 years old with Graves' ophthalmopathy. The specimen sequenced was blood. The rearrangement uses TRBV7-9 and TRBJ2-1, with TRBD2 matching 9 bases. The CDR3 bases are TGTGCCAGCAGCCCCAAGCTAGCGGGGACCTACAATGAGCGGTTCTTC. Protein: CASSPKLAGTYNERFF.